A single sample is the source of the 29 T cell receptor beta chains below, sequenced in a study of T cells in Graves' hyperthyroidism and ophthalmopathy. RNA transcripts served as the template for amplifying TCR beta CDR3 regions. HTBI primers drove first-round RT-PCR of the TCR CDR3. TCRdb analysed the multiplex PCR reads with MiXCR anew, one entry per CDR3 protein. The data show some 620,000 distinct CDR3 sequences, with 15% to 20% seen just once and 3% to 4% held by the top ten. Sequencing was done on a sample of blood. These receptor sequences come from a woman aged 30 to 39 with Graves' hyperthyroidism.

The chain carries TRBV4-3 and TRBJ1-2; D remains ambiguous. V shed 0 bases and J shed 4 bases, with 12 bases lying between them. The CDR3 loop spans 15 amino acids. Germline values: CDR1 LGHNA, CDR2 YSLEER. The CDR3 loop reads CASSQDVGRPYGYTF. The CDR3 nucleotides are TGCGCCAGCAGCCAAGATGTAGGACGGCCCTATGGCTACACCTTC.

At least ten counts were recorded for this clonotype. The V call is TRBV5-1, the J call TRBJ2-3, with 8 bases lining up with TRBD2. CDR3 size: 14 residues. V was pared by 4 bases and J by 4 bases, with 5 bases of the junction left unmatched. CDR1 and CDR2 (germline): SGHRS, YFSETQ. The CDR3 loop is CASSAGGDADTQYF. The CDR3 nucleotides are TGCGCCAGCAGCGCGGGGGGAGACGCAGATACGCAGTATTTT. Full variable domain (remainder filled in from reference TRBV5-1 and TRBJ2-3): KAGVTQTPRYLIKTRGQQVTLSCSPISGHRSVSWYQQTPGQGLQFLFEYFSETQRNKGNFPGRFSGRQFSNSRSEMNVSTLELGDSALYLCASSAGGDADTQYFGPGTRLTVL.

V and J are TRBV25-1 and TRBJ2-3, with D possibly being TRBD2 (6 bases). Germline lookup yields CDR1 MGHDK and CDR2 SYGVNS. The V end was cut by 3 bases, the J end by 6 bases, with 19 bases between. This CDR3 contains 16 residues. CDR3 coding DNA: TGTGCCAGCAGTGAGCTAGCGAGCCGCCCATGGGATACGCAGTATTTT. Translating it yields CASSELASRPWDTQYF.

Regarding this clonotype: A much bigger clone sits one base away, suggesting this may be a read error. The rearrangement uses TRBV3-1 and TRBJ2-7, with D perhaps matching TRBD2 (5 bases). The J call may not be correct, given that the DNA end is closer to TRBJ2-1. CDR1 and CDR2 from the germline V gene are LGHDT and YNNKEL (reference sequence). There are 13 residues in the CDR3. The CDR3, as DNA: TGTGCCAGCAGCGCCCGGACTCTCTACGAGCAGTTCTTC. Amino acids: CASSARTLYEQFF.

This clonotype was detected a few times. The chain uses TRBV2 and TRBJ2-1; D uncertain. Germline V lookup: CDR1 SNHLY, CDR2 FYNNEI. The V and J ends lost 10 bases and 7 bases respectively, with 14 bases between them. CDR3 size: 12 residues. CDR3 nucleotide sequence: TGTGCCACCGGCCGGATAGGGAATGAGCAGTTCTTC. As protein: CATGRIGNEQFF.

This clonotype has ten or more counts. The V and J genes are TRBV20-1 and TRBJ2-1, with 8 bases matching TRBD2. This CDR3 has 17 residues. After removal of 3 bases from V and 4 bases from J, the junction contained 14 bases not matched to a gene. Germline-derived CDR1 and CDR2 are DFQATT and SNEGSKA (reference sequence). The CDR3 region has the DNA TGCAGTGCTAGTACTAGCGGACTTCGCTCGGCTTACAATGAGCAGTTCTTC. Translating gives CSASTSGLRSAYNEQFF.

The chain couples TRBV10-3 to TRBJ1-2; 9 bases fit TRBD1. The CDR3 totals 16 residues. V trimming: 10 bases; J trimming: 2 bases; junction bases outside the gene matches: 14. Germline V CDR1 and CDR2: ENHRY, SYGVKD. The CDR3 loop reads CASRRGNRGRNYGYTF. The DNA for the CDR3 is TGTGCCAGCAGGCGCGGTAACAGGGGGCGGAACTATGGCTACACCTTC.

This clonotype was found a few times. CDR3 coding DNA: TGCAGCGTTGTAGTGGCGGGGGGGGCCGGGGAGCTGTTTTTT. Translated: CSVVVAGGAGELFF. The chain carries TRBV29-1 and TRBJ2-2, with 9 bases aligning to TRBD2. The CDR3 is 14 residues long. Germline V gives CDR1 SQVTM, CDR2 ANQGSEA. The V segment lost 4 bases and the J segment 6 bases; nucleotides outside the gene matches: 6.

The chain combines TRBV18 with TRBJ2-5; the D gene is possibly TRBD1 (6 bases). The CDR3 is 15 amino acids. Deletions cut 2 bases from V and 5 bases from J, with 15 bases between. Germline V gives CDR1 KGHSH, CDR2 LQKENI. The CDR3 loop is CASSPFDRRMETQYF. The CDR3 DNA is TGTGCCAGCTCACCATTCGACAGGCGGATGGAGACCCAGTACTTC.

The chain links TRBV20-1 to TRBJ2-1; D unresolved. CDR1 is DFQATT, CDR2 SNEGSKA, per germline (reference sequence). V shed 5 bases and J shed 4 bases, with 15 bases lying between them. The CDR3 consists of 14 residues. This chain's CDR3 is CSAPTPTDYNEQFF. CDR3 coding DNA: TGCAGTGCTCCGACCCCAACTGATTACAATGAGCAGTTCTTC.

This clonotype was found a few times. The CDR3, as DNA: TGCGCCAGCAGCTTGCGCCCGACTAGCGGACAAGAGACCCAGTACTTC. It codes for CASSLRPTSGQETQYF. This chain uses TRBV5-1 with TRBJ2-5; 9 nucleotides line up with TRBD2. CDR1 is SGHRS, CDR2 YFSETQ, per germline. Losses at the gene ends were 1 base for V and 2 bases for J; bases not matched to a gene: 6. The length of the CDR3 is 16 residues.

This clonotype was recorded many times. This chain links TRBV11-1 with TRBJ1-1; D is possibly TRBD1 (5 bases). Germline CDR1 is SGHAT and CDR2 is FQDESV (reference sequence). The germline V and J ends were trimmed by 8 bases and 3 bases, with 13 bases remaining between them. The CDR3 runs 13 residues. The CDR3 bases are TGTGCCAGCCAATACCAGGGACACACTGAAGCTTTCTTT. Translated: CASQYQGHTEAFF.

This clonotype came up a few times. The chain couples TRBV28 to TRBJ2-1; D is possibly TRBD2 (6 bases). This CDR3 region has 15 residues. Trimming pared 1 base from V and 6 bases from J, leaving 13 bases between. The germline V gene has CDR1 MDHEN and CDR2 SYDVKM. The DNA for the CDR3 is TGTGCCAGCAGTTTATCGGAGGGGCGCATCAATGAGCAGTTCTTC. Its protein is CASSLSEGRINEQFF.

This clonotype was observed many times. This chain uses TRBV7-9 with TRBJ2-1, with 11 positions matching TRBD2. V gave up 1 base and J gave up 5 bases; unmatched junction bases: 4. The CDR3 is 16 residues long. Germline V gene lookup returns CDR1 SEHNR and CDR2 FQNEAQ (reference sequence). CDR3 amino acids: CASSLGSGRGHNEQFF. In DNA form, the CDR3 reads TGTGCCAGCAGCTTAGGTAGCGGGAGGGGTCACAATGAGCAGTTCTTC.

The gene calls are TRBV20-1 and TRBJ1-4; D might be TRBD1 (5 bases). V lost 6 bases and J lost 4, with 27 bases in between. The CDR3 runs to 18 residues. The V gene's germline CDR1 is DFQATT and CDR2 SNEGSKA (reference sequence). Here the CDR3 reads CSAPPGTSATHFNEKLFF. CDR3 nucleotides: TGCAGTGCCCCGCCGGGGACCTCGGCCACCCACTTTAATGAAAAACTGTTTTTT.

The chain is built from TRBV6-7 and TRBJ2-7; D is perhaps TRBD1 or TRBD2 (5 bases each). TRBV6-7 is marked as an open reading frame, function uncertain. The CDR3 is 15 amino acids. V lost 7 bases and J 3 bases, leaving 19 bases between the germline ends. The CDR3 spells CASTMGLACRYEQYF. The CDR3 bases are TGTGCCAGCACCATGGGGCTAGCTTGTCGCTACGAGCAGTACTTC.

The chain employs TRBV5-5 and TRBJ2-4; D might be TRBD2 (7 bases). Trimming pared 4 bases from V and 0 bases from J, leaving 11 bases between. Germline V CDR1 and CDR2: SGHKS, YYEKEE (reference sequence). The CDR3 has 15 residues. The CDR3 DNA reads as TGTGCCAGCAGCCCGGGGGGCCAAGCCAAAAACATTCAGTACTTC. This codes for CASSPGGQAKNIQYF.

This clonotype has at least ten counts. This chain joins TRBV13 and TRBJ2-3, with D possibly TRBD2 on 5 matching bases. The CDR3 sequence is 15 residues long. CDR1 and CDR2 from the germline V gene are PRHDT and FYEKMQ (reference sequence). The ends were cut back, 8 bases at V and 6 bases at J, with 21 bases in the middle. In DNA form, the CDR3 reads TGTGCCAGCGTCCGGGGAGCGACCCCCCGGGATACGCAGTATTTT. It codes for CASVRGATPRDTQYF.

The chain has TRBV19 and TRBJ2-3; no reliable D call. Germline assignment: CDR1 LNHDA and CDR2 SQIVND (reference sequence). V lost 0 bases, J lost 6 bases, and 4 bases lay in between. This CDR3 is built from 12 residues. CDR3 residues: CASSIDGDTQYF. In DNA form, the CDR3 reads TGTGCCAGTAGTATAGACGGGGATACGCAGTATTTT.

This clonotype occurred a few times. A much larger clonotype is one base distant, so this may be a read error. The chain is built from TRBV20-1 and TRBJ2-5; no clear D gene. In germline, CDR1 is DFQATT, CDR2 SNEGSKA (reference sequence). The V end lost 3 bases, the J end lost 5 bases, and 10 bases lay between the germline ends. The CDR3 totals 12 residues. Here the CDR3 DNA reads TGCAGTGCTAGTCCTAGTTATGAGACCCAGTACTTC. It codes for CSASPSYETQYF.

The chain uses TRBV7-9 and TRBJ2-2; tentatively, D is TRBD1 (6 bases). The germline V gene encodes CDR1 SEHNR and CDR2 FQNEAQ (reference sequence). The CDR3 contains 14 residues. Trimming stripped 5 bases from V and 5 bases from J, with 12 bases between. The CDR3 DNA reads as TGTGCCAGCAGCCGGATGACAGGAACCGGGGAGCTGTTTTTT. It encodes CASSRMTGTGELFF.

This clonotype has only a few counts. The chain joins TRBV28 to TRBJ2-7; 8 bases agree with TRBD1. With 9 bases clipped from V and 5 bases from J, the junction kept 12 bases outside the gene matches. This CDR3 has 14 residues. The germline CDR1 and CDR2 sequences are MDHEN and SYDVKM. CDR3 residues: CASFLTGAPDEQYF. The CDR3 DNA follows: TGTGCCAGTTTCCTGACAGGGGCCCCCGACGAGCAGTACTTC.

This clonotype has ten or more counts. The chain uses TRBV20-1 and TRBJ2-7; 7 bases line up with TRBD2. V dropped 1 base and J dropped 5; count of bases not matched to a gene: 5. Looked up from germline, CDR1 is DFQATT and CDR2 is SNEGSKA (reference sequence). CDR3 size: 13 residues. The CDR3 DNA reads TGCAGTGCTAGAGTAGCGGGTGGGGACGAGCAGTACTTC. Residues: CSARVAGGDEQYF.

The table lists this clonotype with many counts. The rearrangement links TRBV11-2 to TRBJ2-7; D ambiguous. CDR3 length equals 17 residues. Looked up from germline, CDR1 is SGHAT and CDR2 is FQNNGV. V was clipped by 2 bases and J by 7 bases, with 24 bases between them. The CDR3 region has the DNA TGTGCCAGCAGCTTACTCTTTCTCGTGGCTGGGATTGGAGAGCAGTACTTC. Translated, it gives CASSLLFLVAGIGEQYF.

Worth noting for this clonotype: A clone one base away is much larger, so this may be a read error. V is TRBV6-1 and J is TRBJ2-7, with 8 bases that match TRBD1. Germline CDR1 MNHNS, CDR2 SASEGT. The CDR3 spans 15 residues. Here the CDR3 DNA reads TGTGCCAGCGGTGATTTGGGACAGGAGCAGGTCGAGCAGTACTTC. Encoded protein: CASGDLGQEQVEQYF.

This CDR3 is CASRAGGGETQYF. DNA of the CDR3: TGTGCCAGCAGAGCGGGAGGGGGAGAGACCCAGTACTTC. The chain recombines TRBV2 with TRBJ2-5, with 10 bases aligning to TRBD2. Germline CDR1 is SNHLY and CDR2 is FYNNEI. J was trimmed by 4 bases and V by 6 bases; bases with no gene match: 2. The CDR3 spans 13 residues.

There are a few counts of this clonotype. V gene TRBV5-1 combines with J gene TRBJ2-3, with 8 bases lining up with TRBD2. V shed 4 bases and J 1 base; nucleotides not matched to a gene: 11. Germline V gene data show CDR1 as SGHRS and CDR2 as YFSETQ. This CDR3 spans 17 amino acids. The CDR3 DNA reads TGCGCCAGCAGCCTAAGACCTACTAGCGGCGGCACAGATACGCAGTATTTT. It encodes CASSLRPTSGGTDTQYF.

In its sample, this clonotype was seen many times. This chain uses TRBV27 with TRBJ2-7, with 10 bases fitting TRBD1. V lost 2 bases, J lost 4 bases, and 5 bases stayed unmatched. The CDR3 runs to 15 residues. The V gene's germline CDR1 is MNHEY and CDR2 SMNVEV (reference sequence). The CDR3 protein is CASSLGTGAVYEQYF. The CDR3 bases are TGTGCCAGCAGTTTAGGGACAGGGGCAGTATACGAGCAGTACTTC.

This chain connects TRBV28 to TRBJ2-1; no reliable D call. Germline values: CDR1 MDHEN, CDR2 SYDVKM. Trimming took 9 bases from V and 6 from J, leaving 18 bases between them. The CDR3 length is 14 residues. In DNA, the CDR3 is TGTGCCAGTATCGATCGCGTTCGGTTCAATGAGCAGTTCTTC. As protein: CASIDRVRFNEQFF.